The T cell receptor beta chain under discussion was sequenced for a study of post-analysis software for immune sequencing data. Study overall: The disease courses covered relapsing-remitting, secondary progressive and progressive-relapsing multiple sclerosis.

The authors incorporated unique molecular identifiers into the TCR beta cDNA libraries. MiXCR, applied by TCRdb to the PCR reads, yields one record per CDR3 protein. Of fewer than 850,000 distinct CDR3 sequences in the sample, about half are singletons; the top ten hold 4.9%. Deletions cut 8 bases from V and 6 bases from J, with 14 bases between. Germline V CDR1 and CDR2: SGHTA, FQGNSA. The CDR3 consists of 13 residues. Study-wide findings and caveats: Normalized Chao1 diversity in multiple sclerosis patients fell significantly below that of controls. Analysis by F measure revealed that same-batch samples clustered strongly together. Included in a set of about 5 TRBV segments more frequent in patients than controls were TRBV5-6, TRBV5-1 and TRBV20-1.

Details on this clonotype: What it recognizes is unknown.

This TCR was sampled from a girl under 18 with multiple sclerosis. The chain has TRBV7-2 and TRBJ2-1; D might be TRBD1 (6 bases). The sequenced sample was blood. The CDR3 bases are TGTGCCAGCCGATCGGTAGGGGGCAATGAGCAGTTCTTC. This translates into CASRSVGGNEQFF. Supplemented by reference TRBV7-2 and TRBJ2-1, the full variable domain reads GAGVSQSPSNKVTEKGKDVELRCDPISGHTALYWYRQSLGQGLEFLIYFQGNSAPDKSGLPSDRFSAERTGGSVSTLTIQRTQQEDSAVYLCASRSVGGNEQFFGPGTRLTVL.